The clone carrying this T cell receptor (beta chain) was found a few times. Under the authors' procedure: Using reference gene primer amplification, nucleated cell counts were estimated. Sequencing used immunoSEQ multiplex PCR; TCRdb keeps in-frame clones, though not all of them. That table gives V, J and clone size, and the DNA gave D and trimming. The data show about 120,000 clones, more than 70% seen once. The data originate from a study of blood T cell repertoires in COVID-19. Study-wide context: Sites across the United States, Italy and Spain contributed samples from acute and convalescent COVID-19.

Germline CDR1 is SEHNR and CDR2 is FQNEAQ (reference sequence). V lost 4 bases and J 2 bases, leaving 11 bases between the germline ends. This CDR3 has 14 residues. The source of this sequence is a human donor in a cohort sampled during active COVID-19. The sequenced sample consisted of peripheral blood. The V and J genes are TRBV7-9 and TRBJ1-2; D is unclear. Here the CDR3 DNA reads TGTGCCAGCAGCTCCACAGAGATCAACTATGGCTACACCTTC. Translating it yields CASSSTEINYGYTF.